This T cell receptor (beta chain) stems from a study of CD4 T cells in relation to SARS-CoV-2 and coronaviruses. Study details: TCR beta CDR3s were sequenced after roughly 10-day antigen culture of PBMCs.

Before the COVID-19 pandemic, during about 2010-2018, CD4+ T cells were taken from unexposed donors. The cells were cultured for around ten days before CD4+ T cells were isolated. Unexposed-donor CD4+ T cells were probed with SARS-CoV-2 S/N and four cold-coronavirus spikes, cells permitting. Findings and caveats of the study: This crossreactivity analysis covered spike protein alone, no other viral proteins. No donor gave both pre-pandemic and post-infection samples.

CDR1 and CDR2 from the germline V gene are SGHTA and FQGNSA. CDR3 length: 16 residues. With V trimmed by 3 bases and J by 6 bases, 9 bases remained unmatched. This table comes from immunoSEQ multiplex PCR, and its TCRdb copy is limited to in-frame clones, with some not included. The repertoire includes 20,000 to 30,000 clones, 60% to 80% of them detected once, and about 20% sits in the top ten. About this clone itself: Its antigen is currently unknown.

The sequenced material came from CD4+ T cells from PBMCs, cultured in vitro. The TCR sequence derives from a human donor in good health. This chain links TRBV7-2 with TRBJ2-7, with 12 bases identical to TRBD2. CDR3 loop: CASSFSLAGGPGEQYF. CDR3 coding DNA: TGTGCCAGCAGCTTTTCTCTAGCGGGGGGGCCGGGCGAGCAGTACTTC.